One sample yielded the 13 T cell receptor beta chains listed below, sequenced in a study of monozygotic twins with inflammatory bowel disease. TCRdb re-analyzed the 5' RACE reads; it lists each CDR3 protein once, without DNA. This sample carries approximately 150,000 distinct CDR3 sequences, with approximately 7% going to the ten biggest clones. Sequenced sample: blood. These receptors originate from a human donor with ulcerative colitis or Crohn's disease, or a healthy co-twin of an affected twin (not recorded which).

The chain combines TRBV27 with TRBJ2-7; TCRdb lists TRBD2, though no DNA is available to test this call. The CDR3 is 13 amino acids. Germline V CDR1 and CDR2: MNHEY, SMNVEV (reference sequence). This CDR3 reads CASIRASSYEQYF.

The V call is TRBV4-1, the J call TRBJ2-2; TCRdb's D call of TRBD2 is untestable without DNA. The CDR3 is made up of 17 amino acids. Germline assignment: CDR1 MGHRA and CDR2 YSYEKL. This chain's CDR3 is CASSYGLAGGPHGELFF.

This chain joins TRBV4-1 and TRBJ2-3; the TRBD2 assignment by TCRdb is unverifiable without DNA. The CDR3 spans 15 residues. Germline CDR1 and CDR2: MGHRA and YSYEKL. CDR3 loop: CASSFSGSYVDTQYF.

The rearrangement joins TRBV6-5 to TRBJ2-1; TCRdb's D call, TRBD1, is unchecked because there is no DNA. Germline lookup yields CDR1 MNHEY and CDR2 SVGAGI. The CDR3 spans 13 residues. The CDR3 loop is CASTQGKYNEQFF.

The gene calls are TRBV10-3 and TRBJ1-1; the TCRdb call, TRBD1, lacks DNA for checking. This CDR3 is built from 13 residues. Germline assignment: CDR1 ENHRY and CDR2 SYGVKD. The CDR3 loop reads CAIRRGQNTEAFF.

J is TRBJ2-5 and V is TRBV20-1. Per germline, CDR1 DFQATT and CDR2 SNEGSKA (reference sequence). There are 11 residues in the CDR3. The CDR3 is CSARDAETQYF.

The chain carries TRBV25-1 and TRBJ1-6; the TRBD1 assignment by TCRdb is unverifiable without DNA. Germline lookup yields CDR1 MGHDK and CDR2 SYGVNS. This CDR3 spans 18 amino acids. This chain's CDR3 is CASSDRVPGGPYNSPLHF.

The chain employs TRBV12-3 or TRBV12-4 and TRBJ1-1; without DNA, the TCRdb call of TRBD1 cannot be checked. The CDR3 is made up of 13 amino acids. The CDR3 here is CASSRQGRTEAFF.

The CDR3 loop is CASSLGARQETQYF. The chain links TRBV11-2 to TRBJ2-5. From germline, CDR1 is SGHAT and CDR2 FQNNGV. The CDR3 is made up of 14 amino acids.

The gene calls are TRBV6-2 or TRBV6-3 and TRBJ2-1; TCRdb picks TRBD1, but there is no DNA to check that call. CDR3 size: 14 residues. Germline V CDR1 and CDR2: MNHEY, SVGEGT. The CDR3 reads CASKAGGAYNEQFF.

The chain carries TRBV12-3 or TRBV12-4 and TRBJ2-1; as DNA is missing, the TRBD1 call by TCRdb cannot be tested. There are 15 residues in the CDR3. CDR3 region: CASSSVGGWSNEQFF.

The V gene is TRBV24-1, the J gene TRBJ2-5; without DNA, the TCRdb call of TRBD1 cannot be checked. Germline CDR1 and CDR2: KGHDR and SFDVKD. CDR3 length equals 12 residues. The CDR3: CATRRGAGTQYF.

This chain uses TRBV5-1 with TRBJ1-3; as DNA is missing, the TRBD1 call by TCRdb cannot be tested. This CDR3 has 15 residues. From germline, CDR1 is SGHRS and CDR2 YFSETQ. The CDR3: CASGRGASSGDTIYF.